Below are 29 T cell receptor beta chains sequenced from a single sample in a study of T-cell reconstitution after alpha-beta-depleted transplantation in children (dated by TCRdb to about 2016). Libraries were constructed by PCR. Sequencing was performed on an Illumina HiSeq 2500. TCR libraries were prepared with molecular barcoding, using unique molecular identifiers to normalize TCRbeta repertoire quantification. TCRdb's own reprocessing of the public reads used fastp at Q25 and MiXCR and kept productive beta chains. When rows share a CDR3 protein, they turn into one entry using the most common DNA and genes. The sample data list some 500,000 distinct CDR3 sequences, and about 18% of these were observed just once. The leading ten clones occupy less than 4% of the sample. The specimen comprised PBMCs from the stem cell graft donor, sampled from the stem cell graft. These TCRs come from a human donor who donated a stem cell graft to a child with acute lymphoblastic leukemia.

The V call is TRBV6-1, the J call TRBJ1-1; TRBD1 matches at 8 bases. Germline trimming cut 6 bases from V and 2 bases from J; bases unmatched to any gene: 5. Per the germline V gene, CDR1 is MNHNS and CDR2 is SASEGT. This CDR3 has 14 amino acids. As DNA, the CDR3 is TGTGCCAGCAGAGTAGACAGGGGCAACACTGAAGCTTTCTTT. It specifies CASRVDRGNTEAFF.

The chain joins TRBV6-2 or TRBV6-3 to TRBJ2-6; 8 bases fit TRBD1. V was clipped by 6 bases and J by 0 bases; unmatched bases: 7. This CDR3 comprises 17 residues. CDR1 MNHEY and CDR2 SVGEGT come from the germline V gene. The CDR3 sequence is CASRPGQVISGANVLTF. CDR3 sequence (DNA): TGTGCCAGCAGACCGGGACAGGTGATCTCTGGGGCCAACGTCCTGACTTTC.

This clonotype was counted between two and nine times. The chain has TRBV4-1 and TRBJ1-5; the D is unclear. The ends were cut back, 1 base at V and 4 bases at J, with 8 bases in the middle. The CDR3 spans 14 residues. The germline CDR1 and CDR2 sequences are MGHRA and YSYEKL. DNA of the CDR3: TGCGCCAGCAGCCAAGGCGGGGTGAATCAGCCCCAGCATTTT. Encoded protein: CASSQGGVNQPQHF.

This clonotype was observed a few times. The chain combines TRBV29-1 with TRBJ1-1; 8 bases map to TRBD1. This CDR3 has 16 residues. Looked up from germline, CDR1 is SQVTM and CDR2 is ANQGSEA. With 5 bases clipped from V and 4 bases from J, the junction kept 15 bases outside the gene matches. In nucleotides, the CDR3 is TGCAGCGTTCCACAAAACCCACAGGGGGTGGGCACTGAAGCTTTCTTT. Translated, it gives CSVPQNPQGVGTEAFF.

This clonotype has only a few counts. This rearrangement joins TRBV30 to TRBJ2-1, with 8 bases lining up with TRBD2. The V and J ends lost 5 bases and 8 bases, in that order; junction bases with no gene match: 11. CDR1 is GTSNPN, CDR2 SVGIG, per germline (reference sequence). This CDR3 region has 14 residues. CDR3 in DNA: TGTGCCTGGCCTACTAGCGGAGCCTTGGATGAGCAGTTCTTC. Protein sequence: CAWPTSGALDEQFF.

The chain combines TRBV5-1 with TRBJ1-1; maybe TRBD1 (5 bases). V lost 5 bases to trimming and J lost 3 bases, with 17 bases between them. CDR1 is SGHRS, CDR2 YFSETQ, per germline. This CDR3 spans 15 amino acids. The CDR3 DNA sequence: TGCGCCAGCAGTGAGGGGCAGGTCGGGGACACTGAAGCTTTCTTT. Translating gives CASSEGQVGDTEAFF.

The table lists this clonotype with a few counts. The DNA for the CDR3 is TGCAGTGCTTACAGGGGGGGCGGGAACACTGAAGCTTTCTTT. Translated, it gives CSAYRGGGNTEAFF. The chain is built from TRBV20-1 and TRBJ1-1, with TRBD1 matching 8 bases. This CDR3 is 14 amino acids long. CDR1 is DFQATT and CDR2 is SNEGSKA in the germline V gene (reference sequence). Germline trimming cut 5 bases from V and 1 base from J; bases unmatched to any gene: 6.

V gene TRBV7-8 combines with J gene TRBJ2-2; the D gene is possibly TRBD1 (6 bases). The CDR3 has 17 amino acids. Trimming removed 3 bases at V and 0 bases at J, with 14 bases between. CDR1 is SGHVS and CDR2 is FQNEAQ in the germline V gene. The CDR3 DNA sequence: TGTGCCAGCAGCTTTGATCCGGGACAACCGAACACCGGGGAGCTGTTTTTT. It specifies CASSFDPGQPNTGELFF.

This clonotype was detected once. This chain links TRBV7-2 with TRBJ2-7; D is uncertain. This CDR3 spans 15 amino acids. V was pared by 5 bases and J by 0 bases, with 14 bases between. Germline CDR1 reads SGHTA; CDR2 reads FQGNSA. This CDR3 reads CASSQAAISSYEQYF. CDR3 in DNA: TGTGCCAGCAGCCAAGCAGCGATCAGCTCCTACGAGCAGTACTTC.

The gene calls are TRBV19 and TRBJ1-1; possibly TRBD1 for D (5 bases). Germline assignment: CDR1 LNHDA and CDR2 SQIVND (reference sequence). V shed 7 bases and J shed 1 base, with 13 bases lying between them. The CDR3 covers 14 residues. CDR3 loop: CASTKVRANTEAFF. DNA for the CDR3: TGTGCCAGTACCAAGGTCAGGGCGAACACTGAAGCTTTCTTT.

The chain recombines TRBV7-9 with TRBJ1-1, with 10 bases that match TRBD1. This CDR3 spans 17 amino acids. Germline CDR1 and CDR2: SEHNR and FQNEAQ (reference sequence). V was clipped by 1 base and J by 2 bases; unmatched bases: 7. This CDR3 is CASSLVGTGESNTEAFF. As DNA, the CDR3 is TGTGCCAGCAGCTTAGTCGGGACAGGGGAATCTAACACTGAAGCTTTCTTT. Full variable domain (outside the CDR3, taken from reference TRBV7-9 and TRBJ1-1): DTGVSQNPRHKITKRGQNVTFRCDPISEHNRLYWYRQTLGQGPEFLTYFQNEAQLEKSRLLSDRFSAERPKGSFSTLEIQRTEQGDSAMYLCASSLVGTGESNTEAFFGQGTRLTVV.

V usage is TRBV6-5 and J usage is TRBJ2-3; the D call may be TRBD1 or TRBD2 (5 bases each). Trimming removed 0 bases at V and 2 bases at J, with 12 bases between. CDR1 and CDR2 (germline): MNHEY, SVGAGI. This CDR3 is built from 16 residues. CDR3 protein: CASSYSGRFNTDTQYF. The CDR3, as DNA: TGTGCCAGCAGTTACTCGGGACGCTTCAACACAGATACGCAGTATTTT.

This clonotype occurred a few times. This sequence joins TRBV5-5 and TRBJ1-1; 10 nucleotides line up with TRBD1. Germline V gene lookup returns CDR1 SGHKS and CDR2 YYEKEE (reference sequence). V was clipped by 3 bases and J by 4 bases; unmatched bases: 9. CDR3 length equals 16 residues. CDR3: CASSSDRGPPSTEAFF. CDR3 DNA: TGTGCCAGCAGCTCCGACAGGGGGCCACCGTCCACTGAAGCTTTCTTT.

This clonotype has only a few counts. This rearrangement joins TRBV7-9 to TRBJ2-1, with 7 bases that match TRBD2. The CDR3 length is 17 residues. Trimming removed 3 bases from V and 3 bases from J; junction bases left unmatched: 11. Germline loops: CDR1 SEHNR, CDR2 FQNEAQ (reference sequence). CDR3 sequence (DNA): TGTGCCAGCAGCTTTAATCCCGCGGGAGTTTTCTACAATGAGCAGTTCTTC. Amino acid sequence: CASSFNPAGVFYNEQFF.

This clonotype turned up a few times. This chain connects TRBV19 to TRBJ2-1; possibly TRBD1 for D (5 bases). The length of the CDR3 is 16 residues. Per germline, CDR1 LNHDA and CDR2 SQIVND (reference sequence). V lost 3 bases to trimming and J lost 3 bases, with 15 bases between them. CDR3 sequence: CASSISRGTNYNEQFF. The CDR3 DNA sequence: TGTGCCAGTAGTATTTCTAGGGGAACCAACTACAATGAGCAGTTCTTC.

This chain links TRBV5-5 with TRBJ2-1, with D unclear. The CDR3 consists of 12 residues. V dropped 0 bases and J dropped 8 bases, with 6 bases sitting between them. Germline V gene sequence: CDR1 SGHKS, CDR2 YYEKEE (reference sequence). CDR3 sequence (DNA): TGTGCCAGCAGCTTGGTGCCCCATGAGCAGTTCTTC. This gives the protein CASSLVPHEQFF.

Only a few counts were recorded for this clonotype. V and J are TRBV2 and TRBJ1-1; D uncertain. Trimming took 8 bases from V and 3 from J, leaving 10 bases between them. CDR1 and CDR2 from the germline V gene are SNHLY and FYNNEI. The CDR3 consists of 12 residues. This chain's CDR3 is CASWAGDTEAFF. CDR3 in DNA: TGTGCCAGCTGGGCCGGGGACACTGAAGCTTTCTTT.

J is TRBJ1-3 and V is TRBV29-1; D is ambiguous. Trimming stripped 7 bases from V and 3 bases from J, with 7 bases between. The germline V gene encodes CDR1 SQVTM and CDR2 ANQGSEA. CDR3 length: 11 amino acids. CDR3 sequence reads: CSGGIGNTIYF. CDR3 nucleotide sequence: TGCAGCGGAGGTATTGGAAACACCATATATTTT.

In this sample, this clonotype turned up a few times. V gene TRBV6-4 combines with J gene TRBJ2-1; no definite D call. Germline V CDR1 and CDR2: MRHNA, SNTAGT. V was cut by 4 bases and J by 4 bases, with 8 bases left in between. The CDR3 has 13 residues. In nucleotides, the CDR3 is TGTGCCAGCAGTGCGGTTGGGTACAATGAGCAGTTCTTC. Its translation: CASSAVGYNEQFF.

This clonotype has just a few counts. CDR3 sequence reads: CAINRRMDTEAFF. CDR3 nucleotide sequence: TGTGCCATCAACAGAAGGATGGACACTGAAGCTTTCTTT. This chain links TRBV10-3 with TRBJ1-1; D uncertain. CDR3 length equals 13 residues. Germline V gene sequence: CDR1 ENHRY, CDR2 SYGVKD. V gave up 7 bases and J gave up 3 bases, with 12 bases separating them.

The genes are TRBV5-6 and TRBJ1-6, with 11 bases that match TRBD1. Trimming took 4 bases from V and 0 from J; bases not matched to a gene: 9. This CDR3 contains 19 residues. Germline values: CDR1 SGHDT, CDR2 YYEEEE. CDR3 coding DNA: TGTGCCAGCAGCCGGGACAGGGGGTGGATAAGCTCCTATAATTCACCCCTCCACTTT. It codes for CASSRDRGWISSYNSPLHF.

This clonotype was detected ten times or more. The rearrangement uses TRBV5-1 and TRBJ2-7; D unclear. The CDR3 extends over 13 amino acids. The V end lost 2 bases, the J end lost 3 bases, and 9 bases lay between the germline ends. Germline CDR1 and CDR2: SGHRS and YFSETQ. The CDR3 protein is CASSLGHLYEQYF. The CDR3 DNA reads TGCGCCAGCAGCTTAGGCCACCTCTACGAGCAGTACTTC. The whole variable domain, remainder taken from reference TRBV5-1 and TRBJ2-7, is KAGVTQTPRYLIKTRGQQVTLSCSPISGHRSVSWYQQTPGQGLQFLFEYFSETQRNKGNFPGRFSGRQFSNSRSEMNVSTLELGDSALYLCASSLGHLYEQYFGPGTRLTVT.

This clonotype appeared a few times. The chain carries TRBV12-3 or TRBV12-4 and TRBJ2-1; D perhaps matches TRBD1 (5 bases). The CDR3 covers 13 residues. Trimming removed 3 bases at V and 3 bases at J, with 6 bases between. CDR3 loop: CASSLGHYNEQFF. In DNA, the CDR3 is TGTGCCAGCAGTTTGGGGCACTACAATGAGCAGTTCTTC.

This clonotype was found a few times. V gene TRBV29-1 combines with J gene TRBJ2-7; 8 bases are a match to TRBD2. Trimming at V came to 2 bases and at J to 0 bases, leaving 9 bases not matched to a gene. The length of the CDR3 is 16 residues. CDR1 is SQVTM, CDR2 ANQGSEA, per germline. CDR3 protein: CSVESAGDGPSYEQYF. The CDR3 DNA reads TGCAGCGTTGAATCAGCGGGGGACGGACCCTCCTACGAGCAGTACTTC.

This clonotype was counted between two and nine times. This chain uses TRBV11-1 with TRBJ2-1, with D unresolved. Per germline, CDR1 SGHAT and CDR2 FQDESV (reference sequence). Trimming cost V 4 bases and J 8 bases, with 18 bases left between them. The CDR3 has 15 amino acids. For the CDR3, the DNA is TGTGCCAGCAGCTGGGAAACAGATTATCGTGATGAGCAGTTCTTC. It translates to CASSWETDYRDEQFF.

This clonotype was picked up a small number of times. V and J are TRBV12-3 or TRBV12-4 and TRBJ2-7, with 7 bases matching TRBD1. This CDR3 is built from 13 residues. V shed 8 bases and J 4 bases; nucleotides not matched to a gene: 8. CDR3 nucleotides: TGTGCCAGCGGCTTAGGGGGCTGGTACGAGCAGTACTTC. Translated, it gives CASGLGGWYEQYF.

Only one count was recorded for this clonotype. The J gene is TRBJ1-2, the V gene TRBV3-1; 8 bases map to TRBD1. This CDR3 is 18 amino acids long. Germline CDR1 and CDR2: LGHDT and YNNKEL (reference sequence). V gave up 0 bases and J gave up 5 bases; unmatched junction bases: 14. As DNA, the CDR3 is TGTGCCAGCAGCCAAGAGGTCCCTCGGGCAGGGGGCGCGTATGGCTACACCTTC. Amino acid sequence: CASSQEVPRAGGAYGYTF.

The rearrangement joins TRBV14 to TRBJ2-5; D uncertain. V lost 1 base to trimming and J lost 2 bases, with 11 bases between them. CDR1 SGHDN and CDR2 FVKESK come from the germline V gene. This CDR3 is 15 amino acids long. The CDR3 nucleotides are TGTGCCAGCAGCCAAGTGTGGGCGTATCAAGAGACCCAGTACTTC. As protein: CASSQVWAYQETQYF.

The rearrangement uses TRBV6-5 and TRBJ1-1; 7 nucleotides line up with TRBD1. After removal of 4 bases from V and 0 bases from J, the junction contained 5 bases not matched to a gene. Germline CDR1 MNHEY, CDR2 SVGAGI. The CDR3 has 15 residues. In DNA form, the CDR3 reads TGTGCCAGCAGTTTTCCGGGACAGCTGAACACTGAAGCTTTCTTT. This encodes CASSFPGQLNTEAFF.